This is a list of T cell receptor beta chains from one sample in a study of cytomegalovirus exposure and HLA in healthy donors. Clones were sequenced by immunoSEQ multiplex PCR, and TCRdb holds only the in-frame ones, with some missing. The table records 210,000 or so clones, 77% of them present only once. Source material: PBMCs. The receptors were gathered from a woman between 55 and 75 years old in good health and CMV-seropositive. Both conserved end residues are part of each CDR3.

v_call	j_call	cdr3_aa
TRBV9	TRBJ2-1	CASSVAPRAHQGDEQFF
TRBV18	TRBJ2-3	CASSPPRTGSPTDTQYF
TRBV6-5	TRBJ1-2	CASSYSRRYGYTF
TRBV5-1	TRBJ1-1	CASRLREGENAEAFF
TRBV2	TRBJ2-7	CASRTGTSAYEQYF
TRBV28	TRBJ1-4	CASSGRGSDEKLFF
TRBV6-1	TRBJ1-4	CASSESFAGLKKLFF
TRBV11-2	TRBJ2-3	CASSHTDTQYF
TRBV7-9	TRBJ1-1	CSSSLASFRGDTEAFF
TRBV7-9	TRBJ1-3	CASSPRDRQSGNTIYF
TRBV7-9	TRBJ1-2	CASSLQGSPNYGYTF
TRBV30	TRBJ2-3	CAWNTILSGSPDTQYF